This is a list of T cell receptor beta chains from one sample in a study of Tregs in tolerant kidney transplant recipients. Their target antigens are unknown. Measured with immunoSEQ multiplex PCR; TCRdb has only the in-frame clones, and not every one. The sample lists more than 25,000 clones, 82% seen once, with more than 2% in the top ten. The specimen was Tregs from blood cultured with allogeneic cells. These receptors originate from a human donor in good health. CDR3s leave out the opening cysteine and the closing phenylalanine or tryptophan. Rows give clone size only sometimes, using once, few, many, or a class for an expanded clone.

cdr3_aa v_call clone_size
ASSYGLTYGYT TRBV6-6 few
ASSLTGGGPYEQY TRBV7-2 -
ASSLWRGQANTEAF TRBV27 -
ASSPGIDTQY TRBV18 few
AISESGWLLH TRBV10-3 -
ASSTRRAHNEKLF TRBV9 -
SLQAGGTDTQY TRBV29-1 -
ASKQGGTGELF TRBV28 -
ASSLVGRGETQY TRBV7-9 few
ASSLAGAETQY TRBV5-1 -
ASSLYFTPRREQY TRBV27 -
ASSQVGAQADTQY TRBV4-3 medium-sized
ASSSLRQYGYT TRBV5-1 large
ASSSVLGTDTQY TRBV6-5 -
ASSLEGAVYNEQF TRBV5-5 -
ASSIQGGDEQF TRBV7-6 few
ASRPGLAPTQY TRBV7-2 -
AWSVRTSANTDTQY TRBV30 -
ASSLGQRIYGYT TRBV5-6 -
ASSSLSQTYEQY TRBV11-3 -
ASTRRSPRPHSTQY TRBV6-6 -
ASSQESGTPSYEQY TRBV14 -
ASRKYSNQPQH TRBV6-5 -
AWATDRAKLF TRBV30 -
ASSFFPGSGLNYGYT TRBV5-4 medium-sized
ASSTHRRSSYEQY TRBV21-1 -
ASSPPGEQY TRBV11-2 -
ASSPRTGRNSPLH TRBV6-5 once
ASSPGIGGGQGGDYEQY TRBV14 -
ASRGGSGANVLT TRBV5-1 once
ASRATGPRNEQF TRBV12-2 -